The 13 T cell receptor beta chains below all came from one sample that was sequenced in a study of blood T cell repertoires in COVID-19. Assay: immunoSEQ multiplex PCR; the TCRdb copy retains only in-frame clones and omits some. The table records about 200,000 clones, 80% of them present only once. Sequencing was performed on peripheral blood. The source of these receptors is a woman in her 70s with acute or convalescent COVID-19.

V gene TRBV4-1 combines with J gene TRBJ2-1, with 16 bases matching TRBD2. Germline CDR1 MGHRA, CDR2 YSYEKL. The CDR3 is made up of 18 amino acids. The V segment lost 5 bases and the J segment 6 bases; nucleotides outside the gene matches: 10. The CDR3 DNA sequence: TGCGCCAGCAGCTCAAGGGGGACTAGCGGGAGGGCCTTCAATGAGCAGTTCTTC. Translation gives CASSSRGTSGRAFNEQFF.

The chain links TRBV7-9 to TRBJ1-2; no firm D call. The CDR3 runs 15 residues. V shed 2 bases and J shed 1 base, with 11 bases lying between them. Germline V CDR1 and CDR2: SEHNR, FQNEAQ (reference sequence). CDR3 sequence (DNA): TGTGCCAGCAGCTTACACCTAGTTGATAACTATGGCTACACCTTC. Translated: CASSLHLVDNYGYTF.

The chain links TRBV19 to TRBJ2-7; D is unresolved. CDR3 length equals 14 residues. Germline CDR1 and CDR2: LNHDA and SQIVND (reference sequence). Trimming cost V 5 bases and J 0 bases, with 11 bases left between them. CDR3 protein: CASSSGLSSYEQYF. For the CDR3, the DNA is TGTGCCAGTAGTTCAGGTTTGAGCTCCTACGAGCAGTACTTC.

The chain couples TRBV7-2 to TRBJ1-5; 10 nucleotides match TRBD1. After removal of 2 bases from V and 2 bases from J, the junction contained 6 bases not matched to a gene. Germline V gives CDR1 SGHTA, CDR2 FQGNSA. This CDR3 comprises 17 residues. The chain's CDR3 is CASSLRGQGLGNQPQHF. The CDR3 nucleotides read TGTGCCAGCAGCTTAAGGGGACAGGGGTTGGGCAATCAGCCCCAGCATTTT.

Comment on this clone: The same CDR3 arises from other DNA sequences in this sample as well. The rearrangement links TRBV7-9 to TRBJ2-3; D not resolved. The V end lost 6 bases, the J end lost 4 bases, and 8 bases lay between the germline ends. Germline CDR1 is SEHNR and CDR2 is FQNEAQ (reference sequence). The CDR3 extends over 12 amino acids. CDR3 amino acids: CASSPGADTQYF. CDR3 DNA sequence: TGTGCCAGCAGTCCTGGAGCAGATACGCAGTATTTT.

In regard to this clone: Other DNA variants within this sample encode the same CDR3. The chain is built from TRBV6-5 and TRBJ2-7; 10 bases line up with TRBD1. Per the germline V gene, CDR1 is MNHEY and CDR2 is SVGAGI. The CDR3 length is 14 residues. The trim removed 6 bases at V and 2 bases at J, leaving 4 bases unmatched. The CDR3 region is CASRPDRGPYEQYF. CDR3 sequence (DNA): TGTGCCAGCAGACCAGACAGGGGGCCCTACGAGCAGTACTTC.

This clone was detected once. V gene TRBV5-4 combines with J gene TRBJ2-7, with TRBD2 identical over 10 bases. Germline V lookup: CDR1 SGHNT, CDR2 YYREEE (reference sequence). The CDR3 has 16 amino acids. J lost 9 bases, V lost 2 bases, and 14 bases had no gene match. CDR3 in amino acids: CASSFNMASGSPGQYF. DNA for the CDR3: TGTGCCAGCAGCTTTAATATGGCTAGCGGGAGCCCCGGGCAGTACTTC.

V and J are TRBV5-1 and TRBJ2-1; TRBD2 matches 13 bases. Looked up from germline, CDR1 is SGHRS and CDR2 is YFSETQ. This CDR3 contains 15 residues. J gave up 5 bases and V 5 bases, and 4 bases lay outside the gene matches. This CDR3 is CASRGLAGKNNEQFF. CDR3 nucleotide sequence: TGCGCCAGCAGGGGACTAGCGGGAAAAAACAATGAGCAGTTCTTC.

The CDR3 region is CASSLVSGSYGYTF. CDR3 in DNA: TGCGCCAGCAGCTTGGTGTCGGGGAGCTATGGCTACACCTTC. J is TRBJ1-2 and V is TRBV5-1; D is unresolved. Per germline, CDR1 SGHRS and CDR2 YFSETQ. The CDR3 consists of 14 residues. The ends were cut back, 0 bases at V and 4 bases at J, with 10 bases in the middle.

V and J are TRBV3-1 (or the pseudogene TRBV3-2) and TRBJ2-1; TRBD2 is a possible D gene (5 bases). The CDR3 length is 13 residues. Trimming removed 4 bases from V and 8 bases from J, with 12 bases in between. Germline-derived CDR1 and CDR2 are LGHDT and YNNKEL (reference sequence). The CDR3 region is CASSPRREDEQFF. The CDR3 nucleotides read TGTGCCAGCAGCCCGCGCCGGGAAGATGAGCAGTTCTTC.

A few counts support this clone. This sequence joins TRBV10-3 and TRBJ1-1; D perhaps matches TRBD1 (6 bases). CDR3 length: 14 residues. Germline lookup yields CDR1 ENHRY and CDR2 SYGVKD. With 1 base removed from V and 5 bases from J, the gap between germline ends came to 11 bases. In DNA, the CDR3 is TGTGCCATCAGTGAGTTACAGGGAGGGACTGAAGCTTTCTTT. Translating it yields CAISELQGGTEAFF.

CDR3 residues: CASSVQQGAGNEQFF. The CDR3 DNA reads as TGTGCCAGCAGCGTACAACAGGGGGCCGGCAATGAGCAGTTCTTC. The chain is built from TRBV9 and TRBJ2-1, with TRBD1 matching over 9 bases. CDR1 SGDLS and CDR2 YYNGEE come from the germline V gene. The V gene end was trimmed by 1 base and the J gene end by 6 bases; junction bases not matched to a gene: 5. This CDR3 comprises 15 residues.

The V call is TRBV4-2, the J call TRBJ2-7, with TRBD2 matching 8 bases. The CDR3 sequence is 15 residues long. V trimming: 4 bases; J trimming: 3 bases; junction bases outside the gene matches: 8. Germline CDR1 is LGHNA and CDR2 is YNFKEQ. The CDR3 DNA sequence: TGTGCCAGCAGCCGTCAGGCGGGGGGCGACTACGAGCAGTACTTC. This translates into CASSRQAGGDYEQYF.